The 30 T cell receptor beta chains presented below share a single source sample, sequenced in a study of human versus mouse CDR3 diversity and MHC coevolution. The table came from immunoSEQ multiplex PCR; TCRdb's copy has only in-frame clones and leaves some out. The top ten hold about 0.14% of the sample, which has about 77,000 clones, around 93% seen once. The sequenced material came from naive CD4+ T cells from blood. Subset noted: CD45RO-negative CD62L-positive naive CD4 T cells. The receptor source for this set is a person aged 25 to 75 in good health.

CDR3 DNA sequence: TGTGCCTGGAGTGCTGGGACTAGCGGGAGGAATGAGCAGTTCTTC. The encoded protein is CAWSAGTSGRNEQFF. The chain carries TRBV30 and TRBJ2-1, with 15 positions matching TRBD2. This CDR3 contains 15 residues. Germline assignment: CDR1 GTSNPN and CDR2 SVGIG (reference sequence). The junction had 2 bases not matched to a gene; V was cut back by 1 base and J by 7 bases.

The rearrangement links TRBV30 to TRBJ1-6; D gene uncertain. This CDR3 region has 13 residues. The V gene's germline CDR1 is GTSNPN and CDR2 SVGIG (reference sequence). The V end lost 4 bases, the J end lost 8 bases, and 12 bases lay between the germline ends. CDR3: CAWTGGLYSPLHF. Here the CDR3 DNA reads TGTGCCTGGACTGGTGGGCTTTATTCACCCCTCCACTTT.

In DNA form, the CDR3 reads TGTGCCAGCCCACGAAATGGCAATACCGAGCAGTACTTC. Its translation: CASPRNGNTEQYF. The V call is TRBV6-1, the J call TRBJ2-7; D is unresolved. Germline CDR1 and CDR2: MNHNS and SASEGT. V lost 8 bases and J lost 6, with 17 bases in between. The CDR3 totals 13 residues.

The gene calls are TRBV7-8 and TRBJ1-5; D ambiguous. Germline CDR1 is SGHVS and CDR2 is FQNEAQ. This CDR3 is 17 amino acids long. V gave up 1 base and J gave up 0 bases, with 13 bases separating them. This chain's CDR3 is CASSLEYWYSSNQPQHF. For the CDR3, the DNA is TGTGCCAGCAGCTTAGAATATTGGTACAGTAGCAATCAGCCCCAGCATTTT.

The chain joins TRBV28 to TRBJ1-5; D is possibly TRBD1 (5 bases). Germline CDR1 reads MDHEN; CDR2 reads SYDVKM. CDR3 size: 16 residues. The V end lost 5 bases, the J end lost 4 bases, and 18 bases lay between the germline ends. CDR3 protein: CASSLPRVTSNQPQHF. CDR3 nucleotide sequence: TGTGCCAGCAGTCTTCCCAGGGTTACATCAAATCAGCCCCAGCATTTT.

The rearrangement uses TRBV10-3 and TRBJ1-2, with 8 nucleotides matching TRBD1. This CDR3 comprises 14 residues. The V gene end was trimmed by 6 bases and the J gene end by 5 bases; junction bases not matched to a gene: 8. Germline CDR1 and CDR2: ENHRY and SYGVKD. Here the CDR3 reads CAISLTGVRYGYTF. The CDR3 bases are TGTGCCATCAGCCTGACAGGGGTCCGATATGGCTACACCTTC.

The chain employs TRBV7-9 and TRBJ2-7; 12 nucleotides match TRBD1. The CDR3 has 14 residues. Germline CDR1 SEHNR, CDR2 FQNEAQ (reference sequence). Trimming cost V 3 bases and J 6 bases; bases outside gene matches: 3. DNA of the CDR3: TGTGCCAGCAGCTTGGGGACAGGGGGCTTCGAGCAGTACTTC. It encodes CASSLGTGGFEQYF. Full variable domain (missing parts from reference TRBV7-9 and TRBJ2-7): DTGVSQNPRHKITKRGQNVTFRCDPISEHNRLYWYRQTLGQGPEFLTYFQNEAQLEKSRLLSDRFSAERPKGSFSTLEIQRTEQGDSAMYLCASSLGTGGFEQYFGPGTRLTVT.

The rearrangement links TRBV19 to TRBJ2-7; D perhaps matches TRBD1 (5 bases). The CDR3 has 15 residues. Germline V lookup: CDR1 LNHDA, CDR2 SQIVND (reference sequence). V lost 3 bases to trimming and J lost 6 bases, with 18 bases between them. DNA of the CDR3: TGTGCCAGTAGTATGGGGCTCCGCCGGTTTGGCGAGCAGTACTTC. It specifies CASSMGLRRFGEQYF.

This clone was seen only a few times. V is TRBV4-1 and J is TRBJ1-1; the match to TRBD1 covers 8 bases. CDR3 size: 16 residues. With 4 bases clipped from V and 5 bases from J, the junction kept 12 bases outside the gene matches. CDR1 and CDR2 (germline): MGHRA, YSYEKL. The CDR3 bases are TGCGCCAGCAGCCGGTCAAATACAGGGGGTTATACTGAAGCTTTCTTT. It codes for CASSRSNTGGYTEAFF.

The chain is built from TRBV6-5 and TRBJ2-7; no definite D call. The germline V gene encodes CDR1 MNHEY and CDR2 SVGAGI. This CDR3 is 16 amino acids long. The V gene lost 0 bases and the J gene lost 12 bases, with 24 bases spanning the gap. The CDR3 DNA follows: TGTGCCAGCAGTTACTCGATATCTAGTTCCTTTGATGTTCGGTACTTC. Its translation: CASSYSISSSFDVRYF.

V usage is TRBV13 and J usage is TRBJ2-5; no clear D. Germline CDR1 PRHDT, CDR2 FYEKMQ (reference sequence). The CDR3 is 14 residues long. Between the trimmed V and J ends, which lost 3 bases and 5 bases, there was a span of 13 bases. CDR3 protein: CASSFTTTRETQYF. CDR3 in DNA: TGTGCCAGCAGCTTTACAACTACACGGGAGACCCAGTACTTC.

This clone showed up just a few times. The V call is TRBV2, the J call TRBJ1-2, with D hard to call. Germline V gene data show CDR1 as SNHLY and CDR2 as FYNNEI. The CDR3 loop spans 14 amino acids. V lost 8 bases and J lost 1, with 14 bases in between. The CDR3 loop reads CASLRSPFNYGYTF. The CDR3 nucleotides read TGTGCCAGCCTCCGTAGCCCCTTTAACTATGGCTACACCTTC. The full variable domain, in which reference TRBV2 and TRBJ1-2 provide the parts outside the CDR3, is EPEVTQTPSHQVTQMGQEVILRCVPISNHLYFYWYRQILGQKVEFLVSFYNNEISEKSEIFDDQFSVERPDGSNFTLKIRSTKLEDSAMYFCASLRSPFNYGYTFGSGTRLTVV.

The chain uses TRBV10-2 and TRBJ2-3; 7 nucleotides line up with TRBD1. From germline, CDR1 is WSHSY and CDR2 SAAADI. V lost 2 bases and J lost 3; bases outside the gene matches: 8. This CDR3 region has 16 residues. For the CDR3, the DNA is TGCGCCAGCAGTGAGAGCCGGGCAGGGGGTACAGATACGCAGTATTTT. This translates into CASSESRAGGTDTQYF.

The chain links TRBV27 to TRBJ1-6, with D possibly TRBD1 on 6 matching bases. CDR1 is MNHEY and CDR2 is SMNVEV in the germline V gene (reference sequence). There are 14 residues in the CDR3. The ends were cut back, 7 bases at V and 7 bases at J, with 14 bases in the middle. The CDR3 region is CASTGGGPNSPLHF. CDR3 sequence (DNA): TGTGCCAGCACTGGGGGGGGGCCAAATTCACCCCTCCACTTT.

There are a few counts of this clone. The V call is TRBV7-9, the J call TRBJ1-4; a weak D match, TRBD1 (5 bases). There are 15 residues in the CDR3. CDR1 and CDR2 from the germline V gene are SEHNR and FQNEAQ (reference sequence). V was pared by 1 base and J by 1 base, with 7 bases between. CDR3 sequence (DNA): TGTGCCAGCAGCTTAGAGGGGATAACTAATGAAAAACTGTTTTTT. It codes for CASSLEGITNEKLFF.

This rearrangement joins TRBV6-5 to TRBJ2-7; no clear D gene. The CDR3 covers 14 residues. Trimming took off 5 bases at V and 3 bases at J, with 14 bases between the two ends. Germline V gene lookup returns CDR1 MNHEY and CDR2 SVGAGI. The CDR3 protein is CASSPFPTGYEQYF. CDR3 in DNA: TGTGCCAGCAGTCCCTTCCCTACCGGCTACGAGCAGTACTTC.

The chain has TRBV30 and TRBJ1-5; 7 bases are shared with TRBD1. This CDR3 is 14 amino acids long. Per the germline V gene, CDR1 is GTSNPN and CDR2 is SVGIG (reference sequence). Trimming at V came to 6 bases and at J to 1 base, leaving 6 bases not matched to a gene. CDR3 nucleotides: TGTGCCTGTGGGGGACAGATAAGCAATCAGCCCCAGCATTTT. It specifies CACGGQISNQPQHF.

The chain has TRBV19 and TRBJ1-5; the D gene is possibly TRBD1 (5 bases). Germline V gene sequence: CDR1 LNHDA, CDR2 SQIVND (reference sequence). The CDR3 is 13 amino acids. Trimming took off 7 bases at V and 4 bases at J, with 11 bases between the two ends. The CDR3 is CASTAGYNQPQHF. The CDR3 bases are TGTGCCAGTACCGCAGGGTATAATCAGCCCCAGCATTTT.

V and J are TRBV19 and TRBJ2-5, with 8 bases that match TRBD2. Near its end, the DNA agrees better with TRBJ2-7, so the J call may be wrong. CDR1 and CDR2 (germline): LNHDA, SQIVND (reference sequence). The CDR3 runs 15 residues. The CDR3 protein is CASSIRGGSIYEQYF. The CDR3 bases are TGTGCCAGTAGTATCCGGGGGGGATCAATCTACGAGCAGTACTTC.

J is TRBJ2-7 and V is TRBV6-5; perhaps TRBD1 as D (6 bases). Germline values: CDR1 MNHEY, CDR2 SVGAGI. Trimming removed 5 bases from V and 0 bases from J, with 14 bases in between. This CDR3 is 15 amino acids long. This chain's CDR3 is CASSHRDVSSYEQYF. DNA of the CDR3: TGTGCCAGCAGTCACAGGGACGTGAGCTCCTACGAGCAGTACTTC.

This chain links TRBV6-1 with TRBJ1-4, with D possibly TRBD1 on 5 matching bases. The CDR3 contains 16 residues. V dropped 0 bases and J dropped 4 bases, with 12 bases sitting between them. Germline lookup yields CDR1 MNHNS and CDR2 SASEGT. Here the CDR3 DNA reads TGTGCCAGCAGTGAAGCGAAGAGACAGCTTAATGAAAAACTGTTTTTT. Its translation is CASSEAKRQLNEKLFF.

The chain carries TRBV18 and TRBJ2-5; 8 bases align to TRBD2. Germline loops: CDR1 KGHSH, CDR2 LQKENI. V was clipped by 3 bases and J by 1 base; unmatched bases: 4. CDR3 length equals 15 residues. CDR3 sequence (DNA): TGTGCCAGCTCACCCCTAGCGGGTACCCAAGAGACCCAGTACTTC. This codes for CASSPLAGTQETQYF.

The genes are TRBV6-7 and TRBJ2-5, with unresolved D. TRBV6-7 is an ORF for which the function is uncertain. V lost 1 base, J lost 5 bases, and 14 bases lay in between. CDR3 length: 15 residues. This chain's CDR3 is CASSYYLVSGETQYF. DNA of the CDR3: TGTGCCAGCAGTTACTATTTGGTGTCCGGGGAGACCCAGTACTTC.

V and J are TRBV30 and TRBJ2-1; 7 bases line up with TRBD1. Germline values: CDR1 GTSNPN, CDR2 SVGIG (reference sequence). The CDR3 spans 15 residues. With V trimmed by 4 bases and J by 2 bases, 8 bases remained unmatched. The CDR3 spells CAWNKGQPAYNEQFF. For the CDR3, the DNA is TGTGCCTGGAACAAGGGACAGCCAGCCTACAATGAGCAGTTCTTC.

The rearrangement joins TRBV19 to TRBJ1-4; the match to TRBD1 covers 8 bases. With V trimmed by 6 bases and J by 8 bases, 11 bases remained unmatched. Germline V lookup: CDR1 LNHDA, CDR2 SQIVND (reference sequence). This CDR3 is built from 15 residues. The DNA of the CDR3 is TGTGCCAGTAGAGACAGGGGAAAAGCGGCAGAAAAACTGTTTTTT. Its translation is CASRDRGKAAEKLFF.

The chain recombines TRBV7-9 with TRBJ1-2; the match to TRBD1 covers 8 bases. The length of the CDR3 is 18 residues. The ends lost 5 bases at V and 1 base at J; junction bases unmatched: 15. Germline V gene data show CDR1 as SEHNR and CDR2 as FQNEAQ (reference sequence). CDR3 sequence reads: CASSPGTGRLQVNYGYTF. The DNA of the CDR3 is TGTGCCAGCAGCCCAGGGACAGGCCGACTTCAAGTTAACTATGGCTACACCTTC.

For this clone: A junction boundary mismatches the germline segment, possibly from a read error. V is TRBV11-2 and J is TRBJ2-1, with a possible D match to TRBD2 (5 bases). Germline CDR1 and CDR2: SGHAT and FQNNGV. CDR3 length equals 14 residues. CDR3 region: CASSLESNGVKHFF. The CDR3 nucleotides are TGTGCCAGCAGCTTAGAGTCTAACGGGGTAAAGCATTTCTTC.

The chain uses TRBV14 and TRBJ1-2; 9 nucleotides agree with TRBD1. The J segment lost 5 bases and the V segment lost 4 bases, leaving 8 bases of the junction unmatched. Per the germline V gene, CDR1 is SGHDN and CDR2 is FVKESK. This CDR3 is 15 amino acids long. In nucleotides, the CDR3 is TGTGCCAGCAGCCGGGACAGGGCACCTCAATATGGCTACACCTTC. It codes for CASSRDRAPQYGYTF. The variable domain in full, with the rest retrieved from reference TRBV14 and TRBJ1-2, is EAGVTQFPSHSVIEKGQTVTLRCDPISGHDNLYWYRRVMGKEIKFLLHFVKESKQDESGMPNNRFLAERTGGTYSTLKVQPAELEDSGVYFCASSRDRAPQYGYTFGSGTRLTVV.

The genes are TRBV5-1 and TRBJ2-1; D perhaps matches TRBD2 (5 bases). This CDR3 has 14 amino acids. From germline, CDR1 is SGHRS and CDR2 YFSETQ. The germline V and J ends were trimmed by 4 bases and 5 bases, with 13 bases remaining between them. The CDR3 DNA reads as TGCGCCAGCAGCCCTGTAGCGAGCCACAATGAGCAGTTCTTC. This codes for CASSPVASHNEQFF.

This clone was observed once. The chain joins TRBV5-4 to TRBJ2-5; 10 bases align to TRBD2. This CDR3 is 16 amino acids long. J was trimmed by 1 base and V by 3 bases; bases with no gene match: 6. Per the germline V gene, CDR1 is SGHNT and CDR2 is YYREEE (reference sequence). As DNA, the CDR3 is TGTGCCAGCAGCTCTCTCGGGACTAGCGTCCAAGAGACCCAGTACTTC. Its protein product is CASSSLGTSVQETQYF.